This is a list of T cell receptor beta chains from one sample in a study of neurological immune-mediated disorders. A single record per CDR3 protein comes from TCRdb applying MiXCR to the 5' RACE reads. Among tens of thousands of distinct CDR3 sequences listed, over 3.5% were seen once. Material: CD4+ T cells from blood. These receptors were taken from a woman in her thirties or forties with multiple sclerosis. CDR3s include the opening cysteine and the closing phenylalanine or tryptophan. Fields, in order: V gene, D gene, clone size, J gene, CDR3 DNA, CDR3 protein. D genes are given only for firm matches. The size of a clone is reported for some rows only, either as once, few or many, or as a class for expanded clones.

v_call: TRBV4-2
d_call: TRBD1
clone_size: many
j_call: TRBJ1-5
cdr3_nt: TGTGCCAGCAGCCAAGATCTGACAGGGGATCAGCCCCAGCATTTT
cdr3_aa: CASSQDLTGDQPQHF

v_call: TRBV12-2
d_call: -
clone_size: -
j_call: TRBJ1-2
cdr3_nt: TGTGCAAGTCGCCTCGACAGGGTTGGCTATGGCTACACCTTC
cdr3_aa: CASRLDRVGYGYTF

v_call: TRBV12-3/TRBV12-4
d_call: -
clone_size: many
j_call: TRBJ2-5
cdr3_nt: TGTGCCAGCAGTTATCGCGGTATGGAGACCCAGTACTTC
cdr3_aa: CASSYRGMETQYF

v_call: TRBV4-1
d_call: -
clone_size: many
j_call: TRBJ2-3
cdr3_nt: TGCGCCAGCAGCCCCAATGCCCCCTCCGATACGCAGTATTTT
cdr3_aa: CASSPNAPSDTQYF

v_call: TRBV5-1
d_call: TRBD2
clone_size: many
j_call: TRBJ2-1
cdr3_nt: TGCGCCAGCAGCTTAAATAGCGGGGGTAGTGAGCAGTTCTTC
cdr3_aa: CASSLNSGGSEQFF

v_call: TRBV6-5
d_call: -
clone_size: many
j_call: TRBJ1-2
cdr3_nt: TGTGCCAGCAGTTACGACGGCAGGATGGGGAACTATGGCTACACCTTC
cdr3_aa: CASSYDGRMGNYGYTF

v_call: TRBV20-1
d_call: -
clone_size: many
j_call: TRBJ1-5
cdr3_nt: TGCAGTGCGATTAACGAACAGATTAGCAATCAGCCCCAGCATTTT
cdr3_aa: CSAINEQISNQPQHF

v_call: TRBV18
d_call: -
clone_size: many
j_call: TRBJ1-1
cdr3_nt: TGTGCCAGCTCACCACAGGGAACCATGAACACTGAAGCTTTCTTT
cdr3_aa: CASSPQGTMNTEAFF

v_call: TRBV6-5
d_call: -
clone_size: many
j_call: TRBJ2-3
cdr3_nt: TGTGCCAGCAGTTACTCGCGGGGGCGCACAGATACGCAGTATTTT
cdr3_aa: CASSYSRGRTDTQYF

v_call: TRBV5-1
d_call: TRBD1
clone_size: many
j_call: TRBJ2-7
cdr3_nt: TGCGCCAGCGGACAGGGGGCAGGTTACGAGCAGTACTTC
cdr3_aa: CASGQGAGYEQYF

v_call: TRBV5-1
d_call: TRBD2
clone_size: -
j_call: TRBJ2-3
cdr3_nt: TGCGCCAGTAGCTCGGTGGGAGGGGCCCCAGATACAGAGTATTTT
cdr3_aa: CASSSVGGAPDTEYF

v_call: TRBV18
d_call: -
clone_size: many
j_call: TRBJ1-6
cdr3_nt: TGTGCCAGCTCACCTGACACTGATAATTCACCCCTCCACTTT
cdr3_aa: CASSPDTDNSPLHF

v_call: TRBV12-3/TRBV12-4
d_call: -
clone_size: many
j_call: TRBJ1-2
cdr3_nt: TGTGCCAGCAGCCGTGCAGGGGTAGGATACTATGGCTACACCTTC
cdr3_aa: CASSRAGVGYYGYTF

v_call: TRBV20-1
d_call: -
clone_size: many
j_call: TRBJ1-2
cdr3_nt: TGCAGTGCTAGAGATAGGGCAATGGGCTATGGCTACACCTTC
cdr3_aa: CSARDRAMGYGYTF

v_call: TRBV5-1
d_call: TRBD2
clone_size: many
j_call: TRBJ2-1
cdr3_nt: TGCGCCAGCCGGGTTAGCGGGGGGGTTTCCTACAATGAGCAGTTCTTC
cdr3_aa: CASRVSGGVSYNEQFF

v_call: TRBV10-3
d_call: TRBD1
clone_size: many
j_call: TRBJ1-2
cdr3_nt: TGTGCCATCAGACGACAGGGGTCCACTAACTATGGCTACACCTTC
cdr3_aa: CAIRRQGSTNYGYTF

v_call: TRBV6-5
d_call: TRBD1
clone_size: many
j_call: TRBJ1-1
cdr3_nt: TGTGCCAGCAGCGATCCGACAGGGGACGCTGAAGCTTTCTTT
cdr3_aa: CASSDPTGDAEAFF

v_call: TRBV12-3/TRBV12-4
d_call: -
clone_size: many
j_call: TRBJ2-7
cdr3_nt: TGTGCCAGCAGTTTGAACAGAGGTTACGAGCAGTACTTC
cdr3_aa: CASSLNRGYEQYF

v_call: TRBV9
d_call: -
clone_size: many
j_call: TRBJ1-6
cdr3_nt: TGTGCCAGCAGCGTAACCTATAATTCACCCCTCCACTTT
cdr3_aa: CASSVTYNSPLHF

v_call: TRBV27
d_call: -
clone_size: many
j_call: TRBJ1-6
cdr3_nt: TGTGCCAGCAGTTTATTCGGGGGTAATTCACCCCTCCACTTT
cdr3_aa: CASSLFGGNSPLHF

v_call: TRBV29-1
d_call: -
clone_size: many
j_call: TRBJ2-3
cdr3_nt: TGCAGCGCATCGGAGGTACAGGCGAGCACAGATACGCAGTATTTT
cdr3_aa: CSASEVQASTDTQYF

v_call: TRBV2
d_call: -
clone_size: many
j_call: TRBJ2-1
cdr3_nt: TGTGCCAGCAGTCCTAGGACTATGGACAATGAGCAGTTCTTC
cdr3_aa: CASSPRTMDNEQFF